This entry lists 22 T cell receptor beta chains sequenced from one sample in a study of control samples from healthy donors and cancer patients. Measured with immunoSEQ multiplex PCR; TCRdb has only the in-frame clones, and not every one. The sample lists around 150,000 clones, 70% to 90% occurring once. Sequenced material: blood. Receptors were obtained from a young man in good health.

This clone was observed once. The chain couples TRBV10-3 to TRBJ1-3, with 9 bases that match TRBD1. The CDR3 has 15 amino acids. CDR1 is ENHRY, CDR2 SYGVKD, per germline. The junction had 4 bases not matched to a gene; V was cut back by 7 bases and J by 0 bases. DNA for the CDR3: TGTGCCATCAAGGGGGACAGGGCCTCTGGAAACACCATATATTTT. Protein product: CAIKGDRASGNTIYF.

The chain employs TRBV19 and TRBJ1-1, with a tentative D call TRBD1 (5 bases). This CDR3 region has 14 residues. The ends were cut back, 5 bases at V and 4 bases at J, with 14 bases in the middle. Germline V gene data show CDR1 as LNHDA and CDR2 as SQIVND (reference sequence). This chain's CDR3 is CASSLSGTFTEAFF. Written as DNA, the CDR3 is TGTGCCAGTAGTCTTTCCGGGACCTTCACTGAAGCTTTCTTT.

The V and J genes are TRBV4-3 and TRBJ1-1; D call uncertain. Between the trimmed V and J ends, which lost 1 base and 7 bases, there was a span of 13 bases. Germline loops: CDR1 LGHNA, CDR2 YSLEER. The CDR3 covers 14 residues. The CDR3 loop is CASSQGLQQSEAFF. The CDR3 region has the DNA TGCGCCAGCAGCCAAGGACTACAACAAAGTGAAGCTTTCTTT.

The genes are TRBV2 and TRBJ1-5; D is perhaps TRBD1 (5 bases). Germline CDR1 and CDR2: SNHLY and FYNNEI. This CDR3 contains 12 residues. V lost 8 bases and J 5 bases, leaving 10 bases between the germline ends. The CDR3, as DNA: TGTGCCAGCGGTGGACACTATCAGCCCCAGCATTTT. It codes for CASGGHYQPQHF.

This chain joins TRBV18 and TRBJ1-2; possible D gene TRBD1, 5 bases. The CDR3 is 15 residues long. CDR1 is KGHSH, CDR2 LQKENI, per germline. Trimming cost V 3 bases and J 0 bases, with 11 bases left between them. The CDR3 is CASSPGARTNYGYTF. CDR3 nucleotide sequence: TGTGCCAGCTCACCCGGGGCCAGGACTAACTATGGCTACACCTTC.

V gene TRBV6-5 combines with J gene TRBJ1-2; D gene uncertain. This CDR3 is built from 14 residues. CDR1 MNHEY and CDR2 SVGAGI come from the germline V gene. Trimming shortened V by 5 bases and J by 0 bases, and 10 bases separated the two germline ends. The CDR3 spells CASSTLPSNYGYTF. The CDR3 DNA follows: TGTGCCAGCAGTACCCTCCCCTCTAACTATGGCTACACCTTC.

V usage is TRBV28 and J usage is TRBJ1-1; D is uncertain. V was pared by 3 bases and J by 0 bases, with 20 bases between. Germline CDR1 is MDHEN and CDR2 is SYDVKM. CDR3 length: 18 amino acids. CDR3 loop: CASSFERLLVRMNTEAFF. The CDR3, as DNA: TGTGCCAGCAGTTTTGAGAGATTATTAGTGCGAATGAACACTGAAGCTTTCTTT.

The chain joins TRBV7-2 to TRBJ2-3, with 7 nucleotides matching TRBD1. This CDR3 is built from 15 residues. Unmatched junction bases numbered 1, after V lost 1 base and J lost 0 bases. The germline gives CDR1 SGHTA, CDR2 FQGNSA. The CDR3 DNA follows: TGTGCCAGCAGCTTAGGGGACAGCAGCACAGATACGCAGTATTTT. Its translation is CASSLGDSSTDTQYF.

V gene TRBV5-4 combines with J gene TRBJ1-1, with D tentatively TRBD1 (6 bases). V was shortened by 5 bases and J by 11 bases, with 22 bases between the two germline ends. In germline, CDR1 is SGHNT, CDR2 YYREEE (reference sequence). The CDR3 length is 14 residues. The CDR3 DNA reads as TGTGCCAGCAGTCAACAGACCATACAGGGTCGGGCTTTCTTT. Translating it yields CASSQQTIQGRAFF.

The rearrangement links TRBV6-2 or TRBV6-3 to TRBJ1-4; TRBD1 might be the D (6 bases). The CDR3 is made up of 14 amino acids. V was shortened by 5 bases and J by 8 bases, with 15 bases between the two germline ends. Germline-derived CDR1 and CDR2 are MNHEY and SVGEGT. The CDR3 reads CASSTNREGEKLFF. The CDR3 nucleotides read TGTGCCAGCAGTACCAACAGGGAAGGCGAAAAACTGTTTTTT.

V usage is TRBV27 and J usage is TRBJ2-5, with D hard to call. V was shortened by 5 bases and J by 3 bases, with 13 bases between the two germline ends. Per the germline V gene, CDR1 is MNHEY and CDR2 is SMNVEV (reference sequence). There are 14 residues in the CDR3. The DNA for the CDR3 is TGTGCCAGCAGTGGCCTGAAACTTGAAGAGACCCAGTACTTC. Translated, it gives CASSGLKLEETQYF.

The chain recombines TRBV5-1 with TRBJ1-2; D gene uncertain. Trimming took 3 bases from V and 2 from J, leaving 17 bases between them. The germline V gene has CDR1 SGHRS and CDR2 YFSETQ. The CDR3 sequence is 16 residues long. For the CDR3, the DNA is TGCGCCAGCAGCTCCTTTTTGGACGGACTGAACTATGGCTACACCTTC. Translated: CASSSFLDGLNYGYTF.

This chain joins TRBV11-2 and TRBJ1-6; TRBD1 agrees at 8 bases. Losses at the gene ends were 5 bases for V and 3 bases for J; bases not matched to a gene: 3. From germline, CDR1 is SGHAT and CDR2 FQNNGV. The CDR3 runs 15 residues. Here the CDR3 DNA reads TGTGCCAGCAGCCTAGGACAGGGCTATAATTCACCCCTCCACTTT. This gives the protein CASSLGQGYNSPLHF.

The genes are TRBV14 and TRBJ1-6, with a weak D call TRBD1 (5 bases). The V gene's germline CDR1 is SGHDN and CDR2 FVKESK. Trimming took 1 base from V and 9 from J, leaving 13 bases between them. This CDR3 contains 15 residues. DNA for the CDR3: TGTGCCAGCAGCCAAGGAAGGGGATCAAGTTCACCCCTCCACTTT. It yields the protein CASSQGRGSSSPLHF.

V and J are TRBV7-7 and TRBJ2-5, with D maybe TRBD2 (5 bases). The CDR3 has 14 residues. V lost 0 bases and J 5 bases, leaving 10 bases between the germline ends. The germline CDR1 and CDR2 sequences are SSHAT and FNYEAQ (reference sequence). CDR3 sequence: CASSLAGSGETQYF. The CDR3 DNA follows: TGTGCCAGCAGCTTAGCTGGGTCGGGGGAGACCCAGTACTTC.

The chain uses TRBV27 and TRBJ1-2; D gene unclear. V gave up 7 bases and J gave up 8 bases, with 20 bases separating them. There are 14 residues in the CDR3. Germline CDR1 and CDR2: MNHEY and SMNVEV (reference sequence). In nucleotides, the CDR3 is TGTGCCAGCACCCACAGTCCTTCACTCCCGGGCTACACCTTC. Residues: CASTHSPSLPGYTF.

The V call is TRBV6-1, the J call TRBJ2-7; D unclear. Trimming pared 2 bases from V and 0 bases from J, leaving 5 bases between. The CDR3 totals 13 residues. CDR1 is MNHNS and CDR2 is SASEGT in the germline V gene. The CDR3 DNA is TGTGCCAGCAGTGAAAATTACTCCTACGAGCAGTACTTC. It encodes CASSENYSYEQYF.

The chain has TRBV28 and TRBJ2-5; TRBD2 matches at 7 bases. V lost 3 bases and J lost 9; bases outside the gene matches: 10. From germline, CDR1 is MDHEN and CDR2 SYDVKM. The CDR3 is 14 amino acids. CDR3 DNA: TGTGCCAGCAGTTTCCCTAGCGGCCCTCCCGCCCAGTACTTC. It specifies CASSFPSGPPAQYF.

J is TRBJ2-1 and V is TRBV29-1, with TRBD2 identical over 7 bases. Trimming cost V 6 bases and J 0 bases; bases outside gene matches: 2. CDR1 is SQVTM and CDR2 is ANQGSEA in the germline V gene. CDR3 length: 13 amino acids. The CDR3 nucleotides read TGCAGCGTGCTAGCGGACTCCTACAATGAGCAGTTCTTC. Encoded protein: CSVLADSYNEQFF.

J is TRBJ2-3 and V is TRBV10-2; a possible D gene is TRBD2 (7 bases). Trimming cost V 7 bases and J 6 bases, with 11 bases left between them. The CDR3 spans 12 residues. CDR1 is WSHSY and CDR2 is SAAADI in the germline V gene. This CDR3 is CASKRGGDTQYF. The CDR3 coding sequence is TGCGCCAGCAAGAGGGGGGGCGATACGCAGTATTTT.

The sample holds one count of this clone. The junction departs from the called germline gene at one end, perhaps through a read error. The chain uses TRBV27 and TRBJ2-6; D tentatively reads TRBD1 or TRBD2 (7 bases each). Germline CDR1 and CDR2: MNHEY and SMNVEV (reference sequence). CDR3 length: 17 amino acids. CDR3 sequence reads: CARRGGAMGSGANVLTF. Here the CDR3 DNA reads TGTGCCCGCAGGGGGGGGGCAATGGGGTCTGGGGCCAACGTCCTGACTTTC.

The J gene is TRBJ2-3, the V gene TRBV28; D ambiguous. Between the trimmed V and J ends, which lost 1 base and 6 bases, there was a span of 14 bases. From germline, CDR1 is MDHEN and CDR2 SYDVKM. The CDR3 contains 15 residues. CDR3 DNA: TGTGCCAGCAGTTTATCATACTCGCTGGGGGATACGCAGTATTTT. Amino acid sequence: CASSLSYSLGDTQYF.